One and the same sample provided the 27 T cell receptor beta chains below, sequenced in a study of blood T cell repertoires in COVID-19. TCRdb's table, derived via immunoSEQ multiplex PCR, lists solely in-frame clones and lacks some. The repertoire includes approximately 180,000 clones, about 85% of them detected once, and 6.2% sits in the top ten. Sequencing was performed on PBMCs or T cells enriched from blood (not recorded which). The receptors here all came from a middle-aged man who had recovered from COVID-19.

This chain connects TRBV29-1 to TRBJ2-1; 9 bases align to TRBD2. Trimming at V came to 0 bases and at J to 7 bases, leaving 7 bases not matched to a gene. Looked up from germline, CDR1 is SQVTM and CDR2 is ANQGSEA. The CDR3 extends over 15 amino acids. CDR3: CSVEDRASGMNEQFF. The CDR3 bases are TGCAGCGTTGAAGATAGGGCTAGCGGGATGAATGAGCAGTTCTTC.

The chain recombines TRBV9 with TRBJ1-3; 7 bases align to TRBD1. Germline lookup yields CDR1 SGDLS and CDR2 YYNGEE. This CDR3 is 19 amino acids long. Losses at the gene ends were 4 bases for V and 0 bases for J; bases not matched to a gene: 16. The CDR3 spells CASSQRRGTDLLSGNTIYF. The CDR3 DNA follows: TGTGCCAGCAGCCAACGTAGGGGGACAGATCTTCTCTCTGGAAACACCATATATTTT.

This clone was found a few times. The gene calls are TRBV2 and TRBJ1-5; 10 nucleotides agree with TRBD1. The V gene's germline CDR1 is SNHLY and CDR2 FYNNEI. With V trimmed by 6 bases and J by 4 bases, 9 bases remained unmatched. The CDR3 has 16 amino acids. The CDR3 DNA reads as TGTGCCAGCAGGTCATTGGACAGGGGGAGGAATCAGCCCCAGCATTTT. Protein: CASRSLDRGRNQPQHF.

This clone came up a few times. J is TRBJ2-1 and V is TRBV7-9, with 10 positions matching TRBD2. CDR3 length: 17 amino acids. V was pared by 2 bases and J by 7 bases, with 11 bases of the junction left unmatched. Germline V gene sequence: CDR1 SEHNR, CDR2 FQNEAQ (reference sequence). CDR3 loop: CASSLTDGGLAVNEQFF. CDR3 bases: TGTGCCAGCAGCTTAACCGACGGCGGACTAGCGGTTAATGAGCAGTTCTTC.

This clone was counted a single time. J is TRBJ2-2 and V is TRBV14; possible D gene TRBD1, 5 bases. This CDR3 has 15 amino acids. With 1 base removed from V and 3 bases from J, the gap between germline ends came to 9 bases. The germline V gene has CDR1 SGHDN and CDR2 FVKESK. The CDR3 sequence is CASSQGQGYTGELFF. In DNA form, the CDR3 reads TGTGCCAGCAGCCAAGGGCAGGGTTACACCGGGGAGCTGTTTTTT.

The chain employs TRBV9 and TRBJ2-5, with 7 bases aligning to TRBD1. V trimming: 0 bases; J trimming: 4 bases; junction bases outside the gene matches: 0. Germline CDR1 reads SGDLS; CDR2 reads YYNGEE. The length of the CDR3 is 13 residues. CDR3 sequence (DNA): TGTGCCAGCAGCGTAGAGGGGGCAGAGACCCAGTACTTC. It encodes CASSVEGAETQYF.

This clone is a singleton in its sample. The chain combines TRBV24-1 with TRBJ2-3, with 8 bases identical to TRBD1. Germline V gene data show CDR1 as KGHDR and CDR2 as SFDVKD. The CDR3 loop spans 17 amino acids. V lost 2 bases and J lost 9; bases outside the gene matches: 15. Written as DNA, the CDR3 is TGTGCCACCAGTGATTCTAGGCCTAGCGCCCAGGGGGCAACGCAGTATTTT. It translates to CATSDSRPSAQGATQYF.

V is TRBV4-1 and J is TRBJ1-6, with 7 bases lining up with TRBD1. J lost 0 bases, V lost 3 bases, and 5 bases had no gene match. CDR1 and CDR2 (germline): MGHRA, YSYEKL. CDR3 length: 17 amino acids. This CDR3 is CASSHLTGSSYNSPLHF. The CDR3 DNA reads TGCGCCAGCAGCCACCTGACAGGGAGCTCCTATAATTCACCCCTCCACTTT.

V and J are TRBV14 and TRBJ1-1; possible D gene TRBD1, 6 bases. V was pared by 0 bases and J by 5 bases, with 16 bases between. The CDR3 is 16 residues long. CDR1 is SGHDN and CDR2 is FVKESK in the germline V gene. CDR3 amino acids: CASSQDRGGRKTEAFF. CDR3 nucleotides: TGTGCCAGCAGCCAAGATCGAGGGGGTCGGAAGACTGAAGCTTTCTTT.

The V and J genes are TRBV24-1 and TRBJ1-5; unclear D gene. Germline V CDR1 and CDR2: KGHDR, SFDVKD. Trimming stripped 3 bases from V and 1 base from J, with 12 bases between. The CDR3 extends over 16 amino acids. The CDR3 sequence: CATSDPNSGSNQPQHF. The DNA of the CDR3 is TGTGCCACCAGTGATCCGAACTCGGGGAGCAATCAGCCCCAGCATTTT.

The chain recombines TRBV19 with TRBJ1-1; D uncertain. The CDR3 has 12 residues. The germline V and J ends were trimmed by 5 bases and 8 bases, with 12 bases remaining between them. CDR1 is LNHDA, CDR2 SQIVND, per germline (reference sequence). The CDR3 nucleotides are TGTGCCAGTAGTTCTTTTGGGGAGGAAGCTTTCTTT. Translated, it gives CASSSFGEEAFF. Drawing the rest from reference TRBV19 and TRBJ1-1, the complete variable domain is DGGITQSPKYLFRKEGQNVTLSCEQNLNHDAMYWYRQDPGQGLRLIYYSQIVNDFQKGDIAEGYSVSREKKESFPLTVTSAQKNPTAFYLCASSSFGEEAFFGQGTRLTVV.

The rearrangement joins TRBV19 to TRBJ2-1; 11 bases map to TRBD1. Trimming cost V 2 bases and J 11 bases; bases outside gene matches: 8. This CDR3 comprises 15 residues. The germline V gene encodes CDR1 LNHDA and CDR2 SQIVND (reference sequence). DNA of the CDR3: TGTGCCAGTAGTATAATCGGGACAGGGGGTATGCAGCAGTTCTTC. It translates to CASSIIGTGGMQQFF.

The CDR3 sequence: CASSTDFYNEQFF. CDR3 sequence (DNA): TGTGCCAGCAGTACCGACTTCTACAATGAGCAGTTCTTC. The genes are TRBV27 and TRBJ2-1; D remains unclear. Germline V lookup: CDR1 MNHEY, CDR2 SMNVEV (reference sequence). The length of the CDR3 is 13 residues. V was clipped by 5 bases and J by 3 bases, with 8 bases between them.

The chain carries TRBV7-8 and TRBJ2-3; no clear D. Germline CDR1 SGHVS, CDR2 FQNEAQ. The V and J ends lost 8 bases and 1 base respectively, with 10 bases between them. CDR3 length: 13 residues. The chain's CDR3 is CASSMIGTDTQYF. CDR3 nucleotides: TGTGCCAGCTCCATGATAGGCACAGATACGCAGTATTTT. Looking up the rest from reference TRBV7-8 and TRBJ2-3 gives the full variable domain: GAGVSQSPRYKVAKRGQDVALRCDPISGHVSLFWYQQALGQGPEFLTYFQNEAQLDKSGLPSDRFFAERPEGSVSTLKIQRTQQEDSAVYLCASSMIGTDTQYFGPGTRLTVL.

The CDR3 sequence: CAISPDFYEQYF. As DNA, the CDR3 is TGTGCCATCAGCCCGGACTTCTACGAGCAGTACTTC. The gene calls are TRBV10-3 and TRBJ2-7; TRBD2 might be the D (5 bases). Per germline, CDR1 ENHRY and CDR2 SYGVKD. The CDR3 consists of 12 residues. V was shortened by 6 bases and J by 3 bases, with 9 bases between the two germline ends.

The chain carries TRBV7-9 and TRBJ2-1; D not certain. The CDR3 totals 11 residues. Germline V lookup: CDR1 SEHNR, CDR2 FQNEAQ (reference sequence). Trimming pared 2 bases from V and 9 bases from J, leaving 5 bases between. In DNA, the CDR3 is TGTGCCAGCAGCTTAATCGGTGAGCAGTTCTTC. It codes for CASSLIGEQFF.

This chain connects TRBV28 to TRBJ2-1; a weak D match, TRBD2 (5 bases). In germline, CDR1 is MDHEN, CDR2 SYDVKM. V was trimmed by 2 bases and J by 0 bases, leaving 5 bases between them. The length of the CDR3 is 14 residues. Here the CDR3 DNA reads TGTGCCAGCAGTTTACGGGGCTCCTACAATGAGCAGTTCTTC. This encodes CASSLRGSYNEQFF.

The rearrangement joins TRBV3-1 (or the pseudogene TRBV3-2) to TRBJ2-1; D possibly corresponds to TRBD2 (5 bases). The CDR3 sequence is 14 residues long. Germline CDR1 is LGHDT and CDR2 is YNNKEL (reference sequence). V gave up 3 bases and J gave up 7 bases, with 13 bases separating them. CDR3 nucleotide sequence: TGTGCCAGCAGCCATCGTCTAGCCAGTAATGAGCAGTTCTTC. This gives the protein CASSHRLASNEQFF.

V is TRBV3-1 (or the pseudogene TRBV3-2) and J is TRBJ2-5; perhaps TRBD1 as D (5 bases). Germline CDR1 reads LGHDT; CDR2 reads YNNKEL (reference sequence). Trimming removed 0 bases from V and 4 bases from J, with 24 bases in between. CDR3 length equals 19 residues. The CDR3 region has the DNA TGTGCCAGCAGCCAAGATTATGGCCAGTGGATCAGGGCTGGAGAGACCCAGTACTTC. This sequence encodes CASSQDYGQWIRAGETQYF.

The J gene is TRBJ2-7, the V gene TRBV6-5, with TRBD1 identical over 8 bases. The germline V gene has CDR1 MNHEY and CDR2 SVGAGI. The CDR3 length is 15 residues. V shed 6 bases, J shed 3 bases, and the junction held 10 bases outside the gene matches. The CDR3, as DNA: TGTGCCAGCAGAAACGGACAGGGAAGGAACTACGAGCAGTACTTC. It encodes CASRNGQGRNYEQYF.

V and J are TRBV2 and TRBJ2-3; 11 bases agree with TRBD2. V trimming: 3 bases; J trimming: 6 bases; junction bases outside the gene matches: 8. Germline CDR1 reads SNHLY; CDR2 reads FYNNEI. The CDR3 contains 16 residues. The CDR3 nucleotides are TGTGCCAGCAGTGATGTACTAGCGGGGGTCGCGGATACGCAGTATTTT. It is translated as CASSDVLAGVADTQYF.

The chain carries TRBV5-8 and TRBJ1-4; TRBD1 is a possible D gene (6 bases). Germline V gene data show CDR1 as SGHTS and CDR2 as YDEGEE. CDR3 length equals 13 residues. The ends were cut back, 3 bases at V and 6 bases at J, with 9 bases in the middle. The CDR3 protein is CASSSNRDEKLFF. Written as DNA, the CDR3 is TGTGCCAGCAGCTCTAACAGGGATGAAAAACTGTTTTTT.

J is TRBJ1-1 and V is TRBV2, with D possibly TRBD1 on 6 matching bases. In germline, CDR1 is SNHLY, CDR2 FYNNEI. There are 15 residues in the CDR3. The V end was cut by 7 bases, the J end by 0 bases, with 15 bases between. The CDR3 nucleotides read TGTGCCAGCACCGAGGTTAGGGGGATGAACACTGAAGCTTTCTTT. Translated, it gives CASTEVRGMNTEAFF.

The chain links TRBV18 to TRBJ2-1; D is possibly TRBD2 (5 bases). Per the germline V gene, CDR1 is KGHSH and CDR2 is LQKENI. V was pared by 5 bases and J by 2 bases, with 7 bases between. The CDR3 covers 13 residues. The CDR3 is CASSTGAYNEQFF. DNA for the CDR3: TGTGCCAGCTCAACCGGGGCCTACAATGAGCAGTTCTTC.

As DNA, the CDR3 is TGCGCCAGCAGCCCCGGGACAGGCCTATTAAGGGACTATGGCTACACCTTC. Amino acid sequence: CASSPGTGLLRDYGYTF. The rearrangement uses TRBV4-1 and TRBJ1-2; 8 bases match TRBD1. The CDR3 covers 17 residues. Trimming cost V 4 bases and J 3 bases; bases outside gene matches: 13. Germline assignment: CDR1 MGHRA and CDR2 YSYEKL.

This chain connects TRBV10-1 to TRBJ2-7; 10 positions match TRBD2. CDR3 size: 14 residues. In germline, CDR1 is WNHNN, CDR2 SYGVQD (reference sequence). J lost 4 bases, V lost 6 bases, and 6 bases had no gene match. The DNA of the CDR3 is TGCGCCAGCAGCCCTAGCGGGAGTCTGTACGAGCAGTACTTC. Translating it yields CASSPSGSLYEQYF.

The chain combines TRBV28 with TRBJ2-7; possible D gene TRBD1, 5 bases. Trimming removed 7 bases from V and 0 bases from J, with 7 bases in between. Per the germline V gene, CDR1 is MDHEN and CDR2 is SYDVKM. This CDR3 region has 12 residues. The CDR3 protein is CASTQGSYEQYF. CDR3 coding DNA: TGTGCCAGCACCCAGGGCTCCTACGAGCAGTACTTC.